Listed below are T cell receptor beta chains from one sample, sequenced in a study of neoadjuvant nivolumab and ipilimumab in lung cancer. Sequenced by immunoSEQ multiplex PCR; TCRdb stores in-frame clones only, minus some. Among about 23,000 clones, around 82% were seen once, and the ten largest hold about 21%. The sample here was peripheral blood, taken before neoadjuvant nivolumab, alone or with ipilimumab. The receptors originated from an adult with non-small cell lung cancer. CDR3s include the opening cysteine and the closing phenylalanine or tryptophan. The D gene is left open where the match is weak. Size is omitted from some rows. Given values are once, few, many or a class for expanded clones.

TGTGCCAGCAGTTTACAAGGGATCTCAGGAAACACCATATATTTT	CASSLQGISGNTIYF	once	NA	TRBV28	TRBJ1-3
TGTGCCTGGAGTCCTCCGAATAATGAAAAACTGTTTTTT	CAWSPPNNEKLFF	NA	NA	TRBV30	TRBJ1-4
TGCGCCAGCAGCCTCCCAGGGGGGGGCGAAGAGACCCAGTACTTC	CASSLPGGGEETQYF	NA	NA	TRBV5-1	TRBJ2-5
TGTGCCAGCTATGGACAGTACACAGATACGCAGTATTTT	CASYGQYTDTQYF	NA	NA	TRBV6-6	TRBJ2-3
TGTGCCTGGAGGAGGGGCAGAGTAGGCACAGATACGCAGTATTTT	CAWRRGRVGTDTQYF	NA	NA	TRBV30	TRBJ2-3
TGTGCCACGATTCCGGGACTAGAGAGTAGAAATGAGCAGTTCTTC	CATIPGLESRNEQFF	NA	TRBD2	TRBV10-3	TRBJ2-1
TGTGCCAGCAGCTCCCGGCGGTGGGAGCTGTTTTTT	CASSSRRWELFF	NA	NA	TRBV7-2	TRBJ2-2
TGCGCCAGCAGCTCCACAGTGAACACTGAAGCTTTCTTT	CASSSTVNTEAFF	NA	NA	TRBV5-1	TRBJ1-1
TGTGCCGGTGCAGGGGGATTAACCTACGAGCAGTACTTC	CAGAGGLTYEQYF	NA	TRBD1	TRBV2	TRBJ2-7
TGCGCCAGCAGCTTGGGGCAGGGCGGCGGAAACATTCAGTACTTC	CASSLGQGGGNIQYF	once	NA	TRBV5-1	TRBJ2-4
TGTGCCAGTGGGGAGCGGGAGGGAACCTACGAGCAGTACTTC	CASGEREGTYEQYF	NA	TRBD2	TRBV7-6	TRBJ2-7
TGCGCCAGCAGCTGGACTAAATCCTACGAGCAGTACTTC	CASSWTKSYEQYF	medium-sized	NA	TRBV5-1	TRBJ2-7
TGTGCCAGTAGTATAGATCGGGGAGAGATGAACACTGAAGCTTTCTTT	CASSIDRGEMNTEAFF	NA	NA	TRBV19	TRBJ1-1
TGTGCCAGCAGTCCCGGGAGGGAGACCCAGTACTTC	CASSPGRETQYF	NA	TRBD2	TRBV11-2	TRBJ2-5
TGTGCCAGCTCACCCGGGCCCAGGTATGGCTACACCTTC	CASSPGPRYGYTF	NA	NA	TRBV18	TRBJ1-2
TGTGCCAGCAGAGGCCCGACAGTGACATACACCGGGGAGCTGTTTTTT	CASRGPTVTYTGELFF	NA	NA	TRBV2	TRBJ2-2
TGTGCCAGCAGTTTCACTAGCGGGAGGTACTACGAGCAGTACTTC	CASSFTSGRYYEQYF	few	TRBD2	TRBV27	TRBJ2-7
TGTGCCAGCAGCCTCTTAGGGCGGGCCAGGACTGAAGCTTTCTTT	CASSLLGRARTEAFF	NA	NA	TRBV5-5	TRBJ1-1
TGTGCCAGCAGTTCCGGGACAGGGGGCCGCGAGCAGTACTTC	CASSSGTGGREQYF	few	TRBD1	TRBV2	TRBJ2-7
TGTGCCAGCAGCCCTTTGGGCCAGGGGGGCATGAACACTGAAGCTTTCTTT	CASSPLGQGGMNTEAFF	NA	TRBD1	TRBV11-2	TRBJ1-1
TGTGCCAGCAGCATACAACAGGGTAGGGGGACTGAAGCTTTCTTT	CASSIQQGRGTEAFF	NA	NA	TRBV11-2	TRBJ1-1
TGTGCCTGGAGTGTAACAGGGTTCGGGCAGGGGTTTAATGAAAAACTGTTTTTT	CAWSVTGFGQGFNEKLFF	NA	NA	TRBV30	TRBJ1-4
TGTGCCAGCAGCTTAGCGGAGGTCACCTCTGGAAACACCATATATTTT	CASSLAEVTSGNTIYF	NA	NA	TRBV7-9	TRBJ1-3
TGCAGCGTTCTTTCCTATATGGGCGATGGCTACACCTTC	CSVLSYMGDGYTF	NA	NA	TRBV29-1	TRBJ1-2
TGTGCCAGCAGTGAACGGATGATGTCTGGAAATGGCTACACCTTC	CASSERMMSGNGYTF	NA	NA	TRBV25-1	TRBJ1-2
TGTGCCAGCAGCTTAGGCGGGAGTGGGGAGCAGTACTTC	CASSLGGSGEQYF	NA	TRBD2	TRBV5-5	TRBJ2-7
TGCGCCAGCAGCTTGGGGGGAAGCGCCGGGGAGCTGTTTTTT	CASSLGGSAGELFF	NA	NA	TRBV5-1	TRBJ2-2
TGCGCCAGCAGCTTTACCGCCGCGGAGGAGGGTGGCTACACCTTC	CASSFTAAEEGGYTF	NA	NA	TRBV5-1	TRBJ1-2
TGCAGCGTGACCAATGACCTGGAGACCCAGTACTTC	CSVTNDLETQYF	NA	NA	TRBV29-1	TRBJ2-5
TGTGCCACCTTTCGAAGGCAGGGGCCGACCTACGAGCAGTACTTC	CATFRRQGPTYEQYF	NA	NA	TRBV28	TRBJ2-7
TGTGCCAGCAGTACCGGAAGGAACACTGAAGCTTTCTTT	CASSTGRNTEAFF	NA	NA	TRBV6-5	TRBJ1-1
TGCGCCAGCAGCTTGGACCCAGGGACGGCCGGGGAGCTGTTTTTT	CASSLDPGTAGELFF	NA	NA	TRBV5-1	TRBJ2-2
TGTGCCAGCAGCTTAGTGGGAGGACAGGGCTCCTACGAGCAGTACTTC	CASSLVGGQGSYEQYF	NA	TRBD1	TRBV7-9	TRBJ2-7
TGTGCCAGCTCACCGGCCAGGGGGCTTCTGAATACGCAGTATTTT	CASSPARGLLNTQYF	NA	TRBD1	TRBV18	TRBJ2-3
TGTGCCAGCAGCGTAGCTGCCACAGGCGGTTTCTATGGCTACACCTTC	CASSVAATGGFYGYTF	NA	NA	TRBV9	TRBJ1-2
TGTGCCAGCAGTCCACAGGGGCCGAGCAATCAGCCCCAGCATTTT	CASSPQGPSNQPQHF	NA	TRBD1	TRBV2	TRBJ1-5
TGTGCCAGCAGCTTGTTGGCGACTCAAAGCAATCAGCCCCAGCATTTT	CASSLLATQSNQPQHF	NA	NA	TRBV5-8	TRBJ1-5
TGTGCCAGCAGCCACTTAGACCAAAGGTACAATGAGCAGTTCTTC	CASSHLDQRYNEQFF	NA	NA	TRBV11-1	TRBJ2-1
TGTGCCAGTAAGACTAGCGGGAGGGTTTGGGAAGAGACCCAGTACTTC	CASKTSGRVWEETQYF	NA	TRBD2	TRBV19	TRBJ2-5
TGTGCCAGCAGCTTAAGGAGCGCCTCTGGGGCCAACGTCCTGACTTTC	CASSLRSASGANVLTF	NA	NA	TRBV7-8	TRBJ2-6
TGTGCCAGCAGCTTACCGCAACTAGCGGCGGACGGTGAGCAGTTCTTC	CASSLPQLAADGEQFF	NA	TRBD2	TRBV11-3	TRBJ2-1